The TCR beta chain described here comes from a study of Ad26.COV2.S vaccination and SARS-CoV-2 variants. Germline assignment: CDR1 MNHEY and CDR2 SVGEGT. This CDR3 is 17 amino acids long. V lost 6 bases to trimming and J lost 1 base; unmatched junction nucleotides: 8. Noted treatment: approximately 18 received Ad26.COV2.S at low or high dose, single or two shots; a few received placebo; per-sample allocation not given. After the first vaccine or placebo injection, samples were drawn on day 63. Produced via immunoSEQ multiplex PCR; TCRdb's table is partial and in-frame only. The table records fewer than 900,000 clones, about 89% of them present only once.

The genes are TRBV6-2 or TRBV6-3 and TRBJ1-5, with 11 positions matching TRBD1. The TCR comes from a person between 18 and 65 years old who received the Ad26.COV2.S COVID-19 vaccine or a placebo. Sequenced here: peripheral blood, sampled in a trial of Ad26.COV2.S vaccine versus placebo. The CDR3 nucleotides read TGTGCCAGCAGCCCTGGGACAGGGGGTTTCAGCAATCAGCCCCAGCATTTT. Amino acids: CASSPGTGGFSNQPQHF.